These 28 T cell receptor beta chains originate from one sample sequenced in a study of graft-versus-host responses after intestinal transplantation. TCRdb keeps only in-frame clones here, not all; method: immunoSEQ multiplex PCR. This table has approximately 81,000 clones, roughly 91% appearing once. Antigens of these TCRs are unknown. The sequencing used unstimulated CD8+ T cells sorted from spleen or lymph node cells, collected before transplant. The receptor set was obtained from a human donor who was the organ donor for an intestinal transplant.

For the CDR3, the DNA is TGTGCCAGCAGTGAAGCGGAGGGCGGGGGGGCAACAGATACGCAGTATTTT. As protein: CASSEAEGGGATDTQYF. The gene calls are TRBV6-1 and TRBJ2-3, with 9 bases fitting TRBD2. Germline loops: CDR1 MNHNS, CDR2 SASEGT. The CDR3 length is 17 residues. V lost 0 bases, J lost 3 bases, and 7 bases stayed unmatched.

This chain uses TRBV5-6 with TRBJ2-2, with 15 bases matching TRBD2. The length of the CDR3 is 18 residues. The germline CDR1 and CDR2 sequences are SGHDT and YYEEEE. The trim removed 4 bases at V and 3 bases at J, leaving 7 bases unmatched. The CDR3: CASSLRTSGGEHTGELFF. Written as DNA, the CDR3 is TGTGCCAGCAGCCTAAGGACTAGCGGGGGGGAACACACCGGGGAGCTGTTTTTT.

This chain links TRBV4-1 with TRBJ1-1; weak D call: TRBD1 (5 bases). Germline V gene data show CDR1 as MGHRA and CDR2 as YSYEKL. The germline V and J ends were trimmed by 0 bases and 4 bases, with 12 bases remaining between them. The CDR3 is 15 residues long. Here the CDR3 DNA reads TGCGCCAGCAGCCAAGAAAGGAGGGGTGGCACTGAAGCTTTCTTT. This sequence encodes CASSQERRGGTEAFF.

V usage is TRBV9 and J usage is TRBJ2-3; D unclear. Germline CDR1 and CDR2: SGDLS and YYNGEE. This CDR3 has 14 residues. With 6 bases removed from V and 2 bases from J, the gap between germline ends came to 13 bases. The CDR3 reads CASTERSYTDTQYF. The CDR3 nucleotides read TGTGCCAGCACCGAACGGTCGTACACAGATACGCAGTATTTT.

The gene calls are TRBV6-4 and TRBJ2-1; D perhaps matches TRBD2 (7 bases). V gave up 0 bases and J gave up 2 bases, with 8 bases separating them. This CDR3 is 15 amino acids long. CDR1 and CDR2 from the germline V gene are MRHNA and SNTAGT. The DNA of the CDR3 is TGTGCCAGCAGTGACTCGGGGGGGCCCTACAATGAGCAGTTCTTC. This sequence encodes CASSDSGGPYNEQFF.

This clone was recorded a few times. J is TRBJ2-3 and V is TRBV6-1; TRBD2 matches 9 bases. V lost 5 bases and J lost 1; bases outside the gene matches: 4. Germline CDR1 and CDR2: MNHNS and SASEGT. The CDR3 spans 15 residues. CDR3 loop: CASSLVAGGTDTQYF. In DNA form, the CDR3 reads TGTGCCAGCAGTCTGGTAGCGGGGGGCACAGATACGCAGTATTTT.

J is TRBJ1-2 and V is TRBV30; TRBD1 agrees at 7 bases. From germline, CDR1 is GTSNPN and CDR2 SVGIG (reference sequence). The ends lost 0 bases at V and 8 bases at J; junction bases unmatched: 9. This CDR3 comprises 14 residues. The CDR3 is CAWSVGTGVDGYTF. CDR3 DNA sequence: TGTGCCTGGAGTGTAGGTACAGGGGTGGACGGCTACACCTTC. The variable domain in full, with the rest retrieved from reference TRBV30 and TRBJ1-2, is SQTIHQWPATLVQPVGSPLSLECTVEGTSNPNLYWYRQAAGRGLQLLFYSVGIGQISSEVPQNLSASRPQDRQFILSSKKLLLSDSGFYLCAWSVGTGVDGYTFGSGTRLTVV.

In DNA form, the CDR3 reads TGTGCCAGCAGCGGCAACCCGGAGAATACGCAGTATTTT. This encodes CASSGNPENTQYF. The chain links TRBV9 to TRBJ2-3; D is uncertain. The CDR3 extends over 13 amino acids. Trimming took off 3 bases at V and 7 bases at J, with 12 bases between the two ends. CDR1 SGDLS and CDR2 YYNGEE come from the germline V gene.

The V call is TRBV6-5, the J call TRBJ2-7, with 7 bases fitting TRBD1. V shed 6 bases, J shed 0 bases, and the junction held 5 bases outside the gene matches. CDR3 length: 14 amino acids. Germline CDR1 MNHEY, CDR2 SVGAGI. The CDR3 reads CASRSGQVSYEQYF. The CDR3 DNA reads TGTGCCAGCAGATCCGGACAGGTCTCCTACGAGCAGTACTTC.

This chain joins TRBV27 and TRBJ2-7; D not certain. V was trimmed by 3 bases and J by 2 bases, leaving 8 bases between them. The germline V gene has CDR1 MNHEY and CDR2 SMNVEV (reference sequence). The CDR3 extends over 13 amino acids. The CDR3 DNA reads TGTGCCAGCAGTTTGGGTCCCCCCTACGAGCAGTACTTC. It specifies CASSLGPPYEQYF.

V and J are TRBV4-2 and TRBJ1-4; 10 positions match TRBD1. This CDR3 contains 16 residues. V was clipped by 3 bases and J by 8 bases; unmatched bases: 9. CDR1 is LGHNA, CDR2 YNFKEQ, per germline. CDR3 loop: CASSHVAGQGSEKLFF. In DNA form, the CDR3 reads TGTGCCAGCAGCCATGTGGCGGGACAGGGGTCCGAAAAACTGTTTTTT.

This clone was seen just once. The V call is TRBV11-3, the J call TRBJ2-7; tentative D call: TRBD2 (8 bases). Trimming left V 3 bases short and J 4 bases short, with 13 bases between. Germline CDR1 and CDR2: SGHNT and YENEEA. This CDR3 contains 14 residues. This chain's CDR3 is CASSLSGGQYEQYF. The CDR3 coding sequence is TGTGCCAGCAGCTTGAGCGGGGGACAGTACGAGCAGTACTTC.

The sample holds a few counts of this clone. The rearrangement joins TRBV7-9 to TRBJ2-7, with D possibly matching TRBD2 (6 bases). The CDR3 runs 13 residues. CDR1 is SEHNR, CDR2 FQNEAQ, per germline (reference sequence). The V end lost 5 bases, the J end lost 3 bases, and 11 bases lay between the germline ends. Here the CDR3 reads CASSRPGGYEQYF. CDR3 DNA: TGTGCCAGCAGCCGTCCCGGGGGCTACGAGCAGTACTTC.

This chain uses TRBV29-1 with TRBJ2-2, with D hard to call. V lost 5 bases and J lost 6, with 7 bases in between. CDR1 and CDR2 (germline): SQVTM, ANQGSEA. The CDR3 runs to 11 residues. As DNA, the CDR3 is TGCAGCGTTCGGATAGCCGGGGAGCTGTTTTTT. Its protein product is CSVRIAGELFF.

The chain joins TRBV6-1 to TRBJ2-7, with TRBD2 as a possible D gene (5 bases). The CDR3 covers 15 residues. V shed 3 bases and J shed 5 bases, with 17 bases lying between them. CDR1 is MNHNS and CDR2 is SASEGT in the germline V gene. CDR3 loop: CASSDNPDSSNEQYF. CDR3 coding DNA: TGTGCCAGCAGTGACAACCCGGACTCCTCAAACGAGCAGTACTTC.

This clone was counted once. J is TRBJ2-2 and V is TRBV25-1; 8 nucleotides line up with TRBD1. Germline CDR1 reads MGHDK; CDR2 reads SYGVNS. CDR3 length equals 16 residues. With 7 bases clipped from V and 0 bases from J, the junction kept 7 bases outside the gene matches. In nucleotides, the CDR3 is TGTGCCAGCACGACAGGGGCCCTAACGAACACCGGGGAGCTGTTTTTT. Its translation: CASTTGALTNTGELFF.

V gene TRBV4-1 combines with J gene TRBJ2-1; D is perhaps TRBD2 (6 bases). Germline lookup yields CDR1 MGHRA and CDR2 YSYEKL. The CDR3 contains 15 residues. V was shortened by 2 bases and J by 4 bases, with 12 bases between the two germline ends. CDR3 region: CASSQWVADYNEQFF. For the CDR3, the DNA is TGCGCCAGCAGCCAATGGGTAGCGGATTACAATGAGCAGTTCTTC.

This chain links TRBV5-1 with TRBJ2-3; D gene ambiguous. Germline values: CDR1 SGHRS, CDR2 YFSETQ. This CDR3 contains 14 residues. Between the trimmed V and J ends, which lost 0 bases and 2 bases, there was a span of 7 bases. The CDR3 DNA follows: TGCGCCAGCAGCTTGGAGACGACCACAGATACGCAGTATTTT. Protein product: CASSLETTTDTQYF.

V usage is TRBV9 and J usage is TRBJ2-1, with TRBD2 matching over 11 bases. V trimming: 3 bases; J trimming: 4 bases; junction bases outside the gene matches: 15. CDR3 size: 19 residues. Germline V gene sequence: CDR1 SGDLS, CDR2 YYNGEE. CDR3 nucleotides: TGTGCCAGCAGCGCCTTAGGGACTAGCGGACTTCTGAGATACAATGAGCAGTTCTTC. The encoded protein is CASSALGTSGLLRYNEQFF. Using reference TRBV9 and TRBJ2-1 for the parts outside the CDR3, the full variable domain is DSGVTQTPKHLITATGQRVTLRCSPRSGDLSVYWYQQSLDQGLQFLIQYYNGEERAKGNILERFSAQQFPDLHSELNLSSLELGDSALYFCASSALGTSGLLRYNEQFFGPGTRLTVL.

The chain recombines TRBV7-2 with TRBJ1-1, with unresolved D. The V end was cut by 3 bases, the J end by 4 bases, with 6 bases between. The CDR3 runs 12 residues. Germline CDR1 is SGHTA and CDR2 is FQGNSA. The DNA for the CDR3 is TGTGCCAGCAGCTTCTTAGGCACTGAAGCTTTCTTT. Residues: CASSFLGTEAFF.

The chain links TRBV27 to TRBJ1-2; D gene ambiguous. The CDR3 extends over 13 amino acids. V lost 5 bases and J lost 8, with 15 bases in between. Germline V CDR1 and CDR2: MNHEY, SMNVEV (reference sequence). CDR3 bases: TGTGCCAGCAGTAGTGTTGAAATGAGGGGCTACACCTTC. This encodes CASSSVEMRGYTF.

The chain employs TRBV7-8 and TRBJ1-4; tentative D call: TRBD1 (5 bases). Trimming left V 3 bases short and J 3 bases short, with 14 bases between. CDR1 is SGHVS and CDR2 is FQNEAQ in the germline V gene. The CDR3 is 16 residues long. The CDR3: CASSFWGAYPNEKLFF. The CDR3 DNA reads as TGTGCCAGCAGCTTTTGGGGCGCGTATCCTAATGAAAAACTGTTTTTT. The variable domain in full, with the rest retrieved from reference TRBV7-8 and TRBJ1-4, is GAGVSQSPRYKVAKRGQDVALRCDPISGHVSLFWYQQALGQGPEFLTYFQNEAQLDKSGLPSDRFFAERPEGSVSTLKIQRTQQEDSAVYLCASSFWGAYPNEKLFFGSGTQLSVL.

The chain carries TRBV4-1 and TRBJ2-7, with D maybe TRBD2 (6 bases). CDR3 size: 16 residues. The V end was cut by 3 bases, the J end by 0 bases, with 15 bases between. CDR1 is MGHRA and CDR2 is YSYEKL in the germline V gene. CDR3 region: CASSQGGGLSSYEQYF. The CDR3 DNA sequence: TGCGCCAGCAGCCAGGGGGGAGGCTTGAGCTCCTACGAGCAGTACTTC.

The chain joins TRBV2 to TRBJ2-7; D is unclear. With 5 bases removed from V and 2 bases from J, the gap between germline ends came to 16 bases. This CDR3 is built from 15 residues. Germline CDR1 and CDR2: SNHLY and FYNNEI. CDR3 sequence: CASSQSHLVAYEQYF. Written as DNA, the CDR3 is TGTGCCAGCAGTCAATCTCACCTAGTAGCCTACGAGCAGTACTTC.

V and J are TRBV30 and TRBJ1-2; D unresolved. Germline-derived CDR1 and CDR2 are GTSNPN and SVGIG (reference sequence). The CDR3 has 12 residues. The germline V and J ends were trimmed by 0 bases and 6 bases, with 8 bases remaining between them. The CDR3 here is CAWSVSEDGYTF. DNA of the CDR3: TGTGCCTGGAGTGTCTCTGAGGATGGCTACACCTTC.

In this sample, this clone turned up once. The chain combines TRBV12-2 with TRBJ2-7. TRBV12-2 is flagged as a pseudogene. The CDR3 runs to 16 residues. The CDR3 here is CASRLALWPVSYEQYF. DNA of the CDR3: TGTGCAAGTCGCTTAGCGCTATGGCCGGTTTCCTACGAGCAGTACTTC.

This clone has just one count. The chain recombines TRBV15 with TRBJ1-1; D not resolved. Deletions cut 5 bases from V and 4 bases from J, with 11 bases between. CDR1 is LNHNV, CDR2 YYDKDF, per germline (reference sequence). CDR3 length: 13 amino acids. Here the CDR3 reads CATSVAPSTEAFF. The CDR3 DNA is TGTGCCACCAGCGTGGCACCGAGCACTGAAGCTTTCTTT.

The V gene is TRBV6-1, the J gene TRBJ2-3; the D gene could be TRBD1 or TRBD2 (6 bases each). Germline values: CDR1 MNHNS, CDR2 SASEGT. CDR3 length equals 16 residues. V was shortened by 2 bases and J by 2 bases, with 14 bases between the two germline ends. DNA for the CDR3: TGTGCCAGCAGTGAAATTAAGGGGGGCCCCACAGATACGCAGTATTTT. It translates to CASSEIKGGPTDTQYF.